This TCR beta chain stems from a study of T-cell reconstitution after alpha-beta-depleted transplantation in children. Whole-study findings and limits: The authors attributed T-cell counts and diversity one year after transplant mostly to newly produced T cells. Surviving recipient T cells and thymic progenitors accounted for the high day-60 TCRbeta diversity observed in some patients.

The CDR3 loop spans 15 amino acids. Trimming took 1 base from V and 7 from J; bases not matched to a gene: 7. Germline V lookup: CDR1 MGHRA, CDR2 YSYEKL. It was with unique molecular identifiers that the TCRbeta library was prepared. TCRdb passed the PCR reads through MiXCR, listing each CDR3 protein once. The sample yields under 400,000 distinct CDR3 sequences, about a quarter seen once. This clonotype was observed a few times. Antigen: not known. The origin of this receptor is a male patient aged 5 to 17 who had a stem cell transplant for acute lymphoblastic leukemia, so the T cells may come from the graft donor. Sample: PBMCs, mostly from graft donor cells, taken 180 days after TCRalphabeta/CD19-depleted stem cell transplant. V is TRBV4-1 and J is TRBJ2-5; 9 nucleotides line up with TRBD2. CDR3 residues: CASSQASGATRTQYF. The CDR3 bases are TGCGCCAGCAGCCAAGCTAGCGGGGCCACACGGACCCAGTACTTC.